One sample yielded the 20 T cell receptor beta chains listed below, sequenced in a study of shared clonotypes between healthy human individuals. Here immunoSEQ multiplex PCR was the method, and the copy in TCRdb shows in-frame clones only, minus some. The sample lists approximately 1,000,000 clones, approximately 78% occurring once. The sequencing input was memory CD4+ T cells from PBMCs. Subset of the sample: CD45RA-negative fraction. The receptors were gathered from a man aged 18 to 29 in good health. Some clones in this sample may be carry-over from other donors' samples.

This clone has just a few counts. J is TRBJ2-7 and V is TRBV25-1, with D possibly TRBD1 on 6 matching bases. The CDR3 runs 14 residues. Trimming removed 9 bases at V and 9 bases at J, with 24 bases between. Germline assignment: CDR1 MGHDK and CDR2 SYGVNS. In DNA, the CDR3 is TGTGCCAGAGAAGTCCGGGACACAAGGGGTAGGCAGTACTTC. Translated: CAREVRDTRGRQYF.

V and J are TRBV4-3 and TRBJ2-2; 7 positions match TRBD1. The CDR3 extends over 16 amino acids. Unmatched junction bases numbered 7, after V lost 0 bases and J lost 6 bases. Germline-derived CDR1 and CDR2 are LGHNA and YSLEER. The CDR3 bases are TGCGCCAGCAGCCAAGAGAGACAGGGTACCCCCGGGGAGCTGTTTTTT. This encodes CASSQERQGTPGELFF.

The V and J genes are TRBV27 and TRBJ1-5; D uncertain. This CDR3 has 13 amino acids. Germline lookup yields CDR1 MNHEY and CDR2 SMNVEV (reference sequence). The V end lost 3 bases, the J end lost 5 bases, and 8 bases lay between the germline ends. CDR3 sequence: CASSFNRDQPQHF. CDR3 in DNA: TGTGCCAGCAGTTTTAACCGAGATCAGCCCCAGCATTTT.

V is TRBV12-2 and J is TRBJ2-1; the table's TRBD2 call for D was not verified on the DNA. TRBV12-2 is a known pseudogene. CDR3 length: 17 residues. CDR3 bases: TGTGCAAGTCGCTTACGGGCTAGCGGGGCTCTAAACAATGAGCAGTTCTTC. This sequence encodes CASRLRASGALNNEQFF.

The V call is TRBV4-1, the J call TRBJ2-2, with D perhaps TRBD2 (5 bases). This CDR3 contains 14 residues. The V and J ends lost 7 bases and 0 bases respectively, with 9 bases between them. The germline V gene has CDR1 MGHRA and CDR2 YSYEKL. The CDR3 sequence: CASKGGPNTGELFF. The CDR3 DNA follows: TGCGCCAGCAAGGGCGGGCCGAACACCGGGGAGCTGTTTTTT.

The V and J genes are TRBV11-1 and TRBJ1-5; no firm D call. The CDR3 has 13 amino acids. Trimming removed 5 bases from V and 6 bases from J, with 11 bases in between. Germline loops: CDR1 SGHAT, CDR2 FQDESV (reference sequence). The DNA for the CDR3 is TGTGCCAGCAGCCAGGCTCAAGGTCAGCCCCAGCATTTT. Its protein is CASSQAQGQPQHF.

This chain connects TRBV28 to TRBJ2-6; D is undetermined. CDR1 MDHEN and CDR2 SYDVKM come from the germline V gene. The CDR3 is 18 residues long. V gave up 6 bases and J gave up 4 bases, with 22 bases separating them. The CDR3 sequence is CASSPSRALPIGANVLTF. The CDR3 nucleotides are TGTGCCAGCAGCCCCTCCCGAGCCCTTCCCATCGGGGCCAACGTCCTGACTTTC.

The chain uses TRBV5-1 and TRBJ2-7; a weak D match, TRBD2 (6 bases). The CDR3 covers 15 residues. Germline V gives CDR1 SGHRS, CDR2 YFSETQ. V lost 3 bases to trimming and J lost 3 bases, with 16 bases between them. The CDR3 reads CASSSQAGGIYEQYF. In DNA, the CDR3 is TGCGCCAGCAGCTCGCAGGCGGGCGGGATCTACGAGCAGTACTTC. Based on the CDR3 plus reference TRBV5-1 and TRBJ2-7, the full variable domain is KAGVTQTPRYLIKTRGQQVTLSCSPISGHRSVSWYQQTPGQGLQFLFEYFSETQRNKGNFPGRFSGRQFSNSRSEMNVSTLELGDSALYLCASSSQAGGIYEQYFGPGTRLTVT.

The J gene is TRBJ2-6, the V gene TRBV28, with 9 bases identical to TRBD2. The germline gives CDR1 MDHEN, CDR2 SYDVKM. The CDR3 covers 18 residues. Trimming at V came to 5 bases and at J to 0 bases, leaving 8 bases not matched to a gene. The CDR3 bases are TGTGCCAGCAGTCCGGTAGCGGGAGCCTACTCTGGGGCCAACGTCCTGACTTTC. Protein: CASSPVAGAYSGANVLTF.

The rearrangement uses TRBV6-1 and TRBJ1-3, with D possibly TRBD1 on 6 matching bases. Germline V gives CDR1 MNHNS, CDR2 SASEGT. V was cut by 2 bases and J by 1 base, with 6 bases left in between. The CDR3 is 14 amino acids. The CDR3 sequence: CASSEQGSGNTIYF. DNA for the CDR3: TGTGCCAGCAGTGAACAGGGGTCTGGAAACACCATATATTTT.

V is TRBV29-1 and J is TRBJ1-3; D is unresolved. Looked up from germline, CDR1 is SQVTM and CDR2 is ANQGSEA. CDR3 length: 13 amino acids. Trimming stripped 2 bases from V and 2 bases from J, with 7 bases between. CDR3 nucleotides: TGCAGCGTTGAACCCGGGCCTGGAAACACCATATATTTT. Its protein product is CSVEPGPGNTIYF.

The chain recombines TRBV5-1 with TRBJ2-3, with D perhaps TRBD2 (7 bases). From germline, CDR1 is SGHRS and CDR2 YFSETQ. The germline V and J ends were trimmed by 4 bases and 1 base, with 16 bases remaining between them. The CDR3 has 16 residues. The chain's CDR3 is CASSPGAGVGTDTQYF. The CDR3 DNA reads TGCGCCAGCAGCCCGGGGGCGGGAGTCGGCACAGATACGCAGTATTTT.

V is TRBV7-2 and J is TRBJ1-2; D is unresolved. Germline CDR1 SGHTA, CDR2 FQGNSA. The CDR3 covers 18 residues. V dropped 5 bases and J dropped 5 bases, with 27 bases sitting between them. The CDR3 DNA follows: TGTGCCAGCAGCCACCTATTAGGGCATCTCCGCTCGGAGTATGGCTACACCTTC. This gives the protein CASSHLLGHLRSEYGYTF.

A few counts support this clone. Other DNA sequences in this specimen translate into the identical CDR3. This CDR3 reads CASSEATYGYTF. CDR3 DNA: TGTGCCAGCAGTGAAGCGACCTATGGCTACACCTTC. This chain joins TRBV2 and TRBJ1-2; D gene unclear. This CDR3 is 12 amino acids long. Germline-derived CDR1 and CDR2 are SNHLY and FYNNEI. Trimming took off 0 bases at V and 4 bases at J, with 3 bases between the two ends.

The chain links TRBV4-1 to TRBJ2-7; 12 bases are shared with TRBD1. Trimming at V came to 5 bases and at J to 6 bases, leaving 8 bases not matched to a gene. Germline V gene data show CDR1 as MGHRA and CDR2 as YSYEKL. The CDR3 totals 15 residues. CDR3 sequence reads: CASSGSGTGGSEQYF. CDR3 sequence (DNA): TGCGCCAGCAGCGGTTCCGGGACAGGGGGCTCCGAGCAGTACTTC.

The chain employs TRBV14 and TRBJ2-5, with unresolved D. In germline, CDR1 is SGHDN, CDR2 FVKESK. The V end was cut by 1 base, the J end by 2 bases, with 14 bases between. The CDR3 is 16 residues long. The DNA of the CDR3 is TGTGCCAGCAGCCAAGGCCGAAGGGTTCGGCAAGAGACCCAGTACTTC. As protein: CASSQGRRVRQETQYF.

The chain combines TRBV9 with TRBJ2-7; TRBD1 aligns across 9 bases. Looked up from germline, CDR1 is SGDLS and CDR2 is YYNGEE. The CDR3 is 15 amino acids. V lost 3 bases and J lost 3; bases outside the gene matches: 7. The CDR3 spells CASSERTGAVYEQYF. CDR3 bases: TGTGCCAGCAGCGAGCGGACAGGGGCGGTCTACGAGCAGTACTTC.

This clone was observed at least ten times. The rearrangement joins TRBV6-1 to TRBJ1-5; D possibly corresponds to TRBD1 (6 bases). Deletions cut 4 bases from V and 0 bases from J, with 25 bases between. Looked up from germline, CDR1 is MNHNS and CDR2 is SASEGT. The CDR3 has 20 residues. Here the CDR3 reads CASSGSSLLGQQYSNQPQHF. The CDR3 region has the DNA TGTGCCAGCAGTGGGAGTTCCCTCCTTGGACAGCAATATAGCAATCAGCCCCAGCATTTT.

CDR3: CASRTSGRADTDTQYF. CDR3 coding DNA: TGCGCCAGTCGGACTAGCGGGAGGGCCGACACAGATACGCAGTATTTT. This chain connects TRBV5-1 to TRBJ2-3, with TRBD2 matching 15 bases. The junction had 6 bases not matched to a gene; V was cut back by 8 bases and J by 2 bases. This CDR3 is 16 amino acids long. The germline V gene has CDR1 SGHRS and CDR2 YFSETQ.

This clone has a handful of counts. This chain joins TRBV4-1 and TRBJ2-4; D is perhaps TRBD1 or TRBD2 (5 bases each). V lost 3 bases and J lost 9, with 15 bases in between. This CDR3 spans 14 amino acids. Per the germline V gene, CDR1 is MGHRA and CDR2 is YSYEKL. Here the CDR3 reads CASSHPVGVGIQYF. The CDR3 bases are TGCGCCAGCAGCCACCCGGTGGGGGTGGGCATTCAGTACTTC.